This T cell receptor beta chain was identified during a study of graft-versus-host responses after intestinal transplantation. Study context: In this cohort, recipients had multivisceral, liver-intestinal, or isolated intestinal transplants.

Note on this clone: Its target is unknown.

Study outcomes and limitations: Circulating GvH clone levels at their peak were associated with HvG declines (early post-transplant). Recipient marrow showed GvH clones, some seen first in ileum or blood.

CDR1 and CDR2 from the germline V gene are MNHEY and SMNVEV (reference sequence). The CDR3 is made up of 14 amino acids. With V trimmed by 2 bases and J by 11 bases, 6 bases remained unmatched. Sequencing used immunoSEQ multiplex PCR; TCRdb keeps in-frame clones, though not all of them. The table includes around 120,000 clones, roughly 95% detected once. The receptor was isolated from a human donor who received an intestinal transplant. Sequencing was performed on unstimulated CD8+ T cells sorted from spleen or lymph node cells, taken before intestinal transplant. The rearrangement joins TRBV27 to TRBJ1-1; 12 bases align to TRBD1. The CDR3 loop reads CASSLRDRGPRAFF. The DNA for the CDR3 is TGTGCCAGCAGTTTAAGGGACAGGGGGCCGCGGGCTTTCTTT.